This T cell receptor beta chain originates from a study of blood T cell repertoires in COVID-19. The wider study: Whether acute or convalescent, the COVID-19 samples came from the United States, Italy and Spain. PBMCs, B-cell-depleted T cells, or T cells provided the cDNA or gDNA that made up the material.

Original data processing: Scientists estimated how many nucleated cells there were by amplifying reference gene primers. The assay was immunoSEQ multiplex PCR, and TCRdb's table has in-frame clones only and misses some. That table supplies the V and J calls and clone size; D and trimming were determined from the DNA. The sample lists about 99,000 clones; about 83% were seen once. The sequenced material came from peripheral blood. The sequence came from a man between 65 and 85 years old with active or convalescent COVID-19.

CDR3 coding DNA: TGTGCCAGCAGCTTAGATCGGGGCGGGGAGCTGTTTTTT. It specifies CASSLDRGGELFF. V is TRBV7-2 and J is TRBJ2-2; D possibly corresponds to TRBD2 (5 bases). Germline CDR1 and CDR2: SGHTA and FQGNSA. Trimming stripped 1 base from V and 7 bases from J, with 7 bases between. The CDR3 is 13 residues long.